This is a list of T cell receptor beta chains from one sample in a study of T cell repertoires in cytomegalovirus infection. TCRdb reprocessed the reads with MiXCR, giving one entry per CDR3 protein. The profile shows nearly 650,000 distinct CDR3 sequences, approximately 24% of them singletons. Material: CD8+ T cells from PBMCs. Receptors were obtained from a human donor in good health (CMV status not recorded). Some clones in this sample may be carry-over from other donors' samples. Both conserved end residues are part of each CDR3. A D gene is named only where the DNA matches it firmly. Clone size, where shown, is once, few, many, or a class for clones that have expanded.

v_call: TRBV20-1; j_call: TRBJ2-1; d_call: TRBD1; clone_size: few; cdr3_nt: TGCAGTGCCAGTCCCGGGACAGGGGCCTCCTACAATGAGCAGTTCTTC; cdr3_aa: CSASPGTGASYNEQFF
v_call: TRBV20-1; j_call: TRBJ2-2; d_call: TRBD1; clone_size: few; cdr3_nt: TGCAGTGCCCGAGGACAGGGTAAAGGGGAGCTGTTTTTT; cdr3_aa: CSARGQGKGELFF
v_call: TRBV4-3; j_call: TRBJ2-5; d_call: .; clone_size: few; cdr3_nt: TGCGCCAGCAGCCAAGATGGCCCGGGGGTTGAGACCCAGTACTTC; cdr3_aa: CASSQDGPGVETQYF
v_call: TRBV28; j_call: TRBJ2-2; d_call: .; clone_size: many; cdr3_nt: TGTGCCACCGGGAGAAGCGACACCGGGGAGCTGTTTTTT; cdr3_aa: CATGRSDTGELFF
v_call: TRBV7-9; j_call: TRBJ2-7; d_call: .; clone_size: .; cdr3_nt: TGTGCCAGCAGCTTAGGGGGCTTCGGCCGCGAGAACTCCTACGAGCAGTACTTC; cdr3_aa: CASSLGGFGRENSYEQYF
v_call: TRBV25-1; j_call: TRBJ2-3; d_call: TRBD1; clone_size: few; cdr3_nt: TGTGCCAGCAGTGAATGGCGGCAGGGGGCGGCCACAGATACGCAGTATTTT; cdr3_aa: CASSEWRQGAATDTQYF
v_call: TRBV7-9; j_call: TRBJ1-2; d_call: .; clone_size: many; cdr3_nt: TGTGCCAGCAGCGCAGGGGTAGTCTATGGCTACACCTTC; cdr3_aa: CASSAGVVYGYTF
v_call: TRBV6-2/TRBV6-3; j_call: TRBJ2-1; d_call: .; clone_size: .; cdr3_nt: TGTGCCAGCAAAGGGGGGGGCACTCAGGGCCATGAGCAGTTCTTC; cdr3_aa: CASKGGGTQGHEQFF
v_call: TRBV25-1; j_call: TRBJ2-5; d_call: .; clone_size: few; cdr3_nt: TGTGCCACCAAAATGCAGGGCCCCCAAGAGACCCAGTACTTC; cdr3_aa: CATKMQGPQETQYF
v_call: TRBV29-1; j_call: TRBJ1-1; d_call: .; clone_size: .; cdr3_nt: TGCAGCGTTGAATCGAACACTGAAGCTTTCTTT; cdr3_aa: CSVESNTEAFF
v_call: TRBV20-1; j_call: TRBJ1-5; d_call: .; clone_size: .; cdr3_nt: TGCAGTGCTAGCGCTCCAGCAAATCAGCCCCAGCATTTT; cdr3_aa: CSASAPANQPQHF
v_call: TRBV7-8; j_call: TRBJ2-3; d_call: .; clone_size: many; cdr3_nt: TGTGCCAGCAACCCGACTAGTTTTGCAGATACGCAGTATTTT; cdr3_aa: CASNPTSFADTQYF
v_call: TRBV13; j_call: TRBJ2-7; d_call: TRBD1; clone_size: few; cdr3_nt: TGTGCCACCTCGGGACAGGGCTCCTACGAGCAGTACTTC; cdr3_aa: CATSGQGSYEQYF
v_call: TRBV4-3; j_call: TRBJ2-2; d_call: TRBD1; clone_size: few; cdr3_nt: TGCGCCAGCAGCCAGAGGGGGCAGGGCACCGGGGAGCTGTTTTTT; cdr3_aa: CASSQRGQGTGELFF
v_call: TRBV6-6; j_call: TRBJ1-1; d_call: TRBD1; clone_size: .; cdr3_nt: TGTGCCAGCAGTCCCTTGGACAGGGATACTGAAGCTTTCTTT; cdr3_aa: CASSPLDRDTEAFF
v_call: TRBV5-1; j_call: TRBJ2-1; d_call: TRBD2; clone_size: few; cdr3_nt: TGCGCCAGCAGGGACGGGGGGGACTACAATGAGCAGTTCTTC; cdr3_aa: CASRDGGDYNEQFF
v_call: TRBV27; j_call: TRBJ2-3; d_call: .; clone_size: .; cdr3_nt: TGTGCCAGCAGTTTTGGGACACCGGGGGTAGATACGCAGTATTTT; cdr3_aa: CASSFGTPGVDTQYF
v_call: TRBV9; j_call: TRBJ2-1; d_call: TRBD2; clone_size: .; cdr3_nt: TGTGCCAGCAGCGTAAGGTTGGGGGGGAGCTCCTACAATGAGCAGTTCTTC; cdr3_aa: CASSVRLGGSSYNEQFF
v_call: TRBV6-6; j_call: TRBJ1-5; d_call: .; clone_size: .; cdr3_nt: TGTGCCAGCAGCCAGGGGTCCTATCAGCCCCAGCATTTT; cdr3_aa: CASSQGSYQPQHF
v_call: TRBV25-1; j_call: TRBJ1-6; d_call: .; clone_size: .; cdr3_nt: TGTGCCAGCAGTGCAAGCTCCTATAATTCACCCCTCCACTTT; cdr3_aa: CASSASSYNSPLHF
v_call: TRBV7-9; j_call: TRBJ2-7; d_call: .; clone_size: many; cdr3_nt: TGTGCCAGCAGCTCAGAGGGACTCTCCCACTACGAGCAGTACTTC; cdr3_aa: CASSSEGLSHYEQYF
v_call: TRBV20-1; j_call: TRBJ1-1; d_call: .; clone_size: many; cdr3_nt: TGCAGTGCTAGGGAGGGGAACACTGAAGCTTTCTTT; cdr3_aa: CSAREGNTEAFF
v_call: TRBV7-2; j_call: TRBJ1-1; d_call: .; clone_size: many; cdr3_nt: TGTGCCAGCAGCTTCTACTGGACGGCGAACACTGAAGCTTTCTTT; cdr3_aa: CASSFYWTANTEAFF
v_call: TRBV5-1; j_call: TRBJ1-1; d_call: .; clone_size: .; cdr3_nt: TGCGCCAGCAGCTTGGTTTCTTCGGGGGCGCTTGCTGAAGCTTTCTTT; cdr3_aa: CASSLVSSGALAEAFF
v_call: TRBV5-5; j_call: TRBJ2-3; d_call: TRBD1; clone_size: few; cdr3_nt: TGTGCCAGCATCAGGGGCCCGGGACAGGGGTACACAGATACGCAGTATTTT; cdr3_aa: CASIRGPGQGYTDTQYF
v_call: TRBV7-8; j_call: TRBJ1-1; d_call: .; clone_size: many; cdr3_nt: TGTGCCAGCAGCCCTCTGACGGGGATGAACACTGAAGCTTTCTTT; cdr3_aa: CASSPLTGMNTEAFF
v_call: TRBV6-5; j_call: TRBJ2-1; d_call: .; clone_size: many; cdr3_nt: TGTGCCAGCAGTTATTCAAATCCGGGGACCCCTCACAATGAGCAGTTCTTC; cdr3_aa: CASSYSNPGTPHNEQFF
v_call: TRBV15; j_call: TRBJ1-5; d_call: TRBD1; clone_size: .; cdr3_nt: TGTGCCACCAGCAGCCCGGACAGGGTGAGGAGCAATCAGCCCCAGCATTTT; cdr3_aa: CATSSPDRVRSNQPQHF
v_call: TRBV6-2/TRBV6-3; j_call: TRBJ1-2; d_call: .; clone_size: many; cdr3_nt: TGTGCCAGCAGTTACCAGGACACCATTAACTATGGCTACACCTTC; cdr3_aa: CASSYQDTINYGYTF
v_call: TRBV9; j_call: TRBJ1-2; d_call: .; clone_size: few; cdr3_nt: TGTGCCAGCAGCTCCCAATCCGGGACAATCCATGGCTACACCTTC; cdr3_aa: CASSSQSGTIHGYTF
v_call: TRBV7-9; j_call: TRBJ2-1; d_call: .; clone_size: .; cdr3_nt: TGTGCCAGCAGCTTAATTTGGACCCCCGATACTGAGCAGTTCTTC; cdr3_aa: CASSLIWTPDTEQFF
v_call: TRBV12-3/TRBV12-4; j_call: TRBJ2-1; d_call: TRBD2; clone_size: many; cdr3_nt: TGTGCCAGCAGCTTTCGGGGGGGACTTCCCGGGAATGAGCAGTTCTTC; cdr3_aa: CASSFRGGLPGNEQFF
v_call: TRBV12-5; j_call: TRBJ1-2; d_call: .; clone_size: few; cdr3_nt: TGTGCTAGTGGTTTGGTAATGGGGGCCGGCTATGGCTACACCTTC; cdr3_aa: CASGLVMGAGYGYTF
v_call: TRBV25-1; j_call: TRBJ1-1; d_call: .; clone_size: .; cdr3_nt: TGTGCCAGCAGTGAATTTTTCGGGGATCACAACACTGAAGCTTTCTTT; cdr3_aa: CASSEFFGDHNTEAFF
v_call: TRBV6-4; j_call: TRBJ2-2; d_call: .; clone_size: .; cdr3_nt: TGTGCCAGCAGTGACAGGTACACCGAGGAGCTGTTTTTT; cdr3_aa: CASSDRYTEELFF
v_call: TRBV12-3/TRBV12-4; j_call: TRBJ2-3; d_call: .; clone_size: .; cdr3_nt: TGTGCCAGCAGTGCGCACGGGAGTGCAGATACGCAGTATTTT; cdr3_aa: CASSAHGSADTQYF
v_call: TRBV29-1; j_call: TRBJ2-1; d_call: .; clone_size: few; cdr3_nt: TGCAGCGCTGTTCCCCCGATGAGTGGTGGTGAGCAGTTCTTC; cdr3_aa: CSAVPPMSGGEQFF
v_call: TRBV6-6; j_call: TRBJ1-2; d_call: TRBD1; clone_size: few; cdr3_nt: TGTGCCAGCAGTTACACAGGGGATGGCTACACCTTC; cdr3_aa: CASSYTGDGYTF
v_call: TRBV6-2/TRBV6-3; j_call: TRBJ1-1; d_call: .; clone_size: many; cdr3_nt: TGTGCCAGCAGTCCTGGACGTCCCGAAGCTTTCTTT; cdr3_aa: CASSPGRPEAFF
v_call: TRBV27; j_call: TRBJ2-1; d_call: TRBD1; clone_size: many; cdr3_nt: TGTGCCAGCAGTTCATCCAACCGGGACAGTCACAATGAGCAGTTCTTC; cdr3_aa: CASSSSNRDSHNEQFF
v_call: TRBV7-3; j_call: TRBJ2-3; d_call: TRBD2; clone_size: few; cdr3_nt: TGTGCCAGCAGCTTAACGGAAGAGCGGGGGACCCGCGGGGATACGCAGTATTTT; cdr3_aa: CASSLTEERGTRGDTQYF
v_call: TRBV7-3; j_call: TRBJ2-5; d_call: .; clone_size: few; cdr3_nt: TGTGCCAGCAGCTTTTCGGACCGAGAGGAGACCCAGTACTTC; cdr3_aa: CASSFSDREETQYF
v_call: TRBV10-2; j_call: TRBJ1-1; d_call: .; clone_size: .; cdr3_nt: TGCGCCAGCCTACTCGGGGGAACTAAAGCTTTCTTT; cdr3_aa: CASLLGGTKAFF
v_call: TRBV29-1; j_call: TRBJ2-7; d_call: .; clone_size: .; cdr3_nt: TGCAGCGTTGAAGGGCTCTCATCCCCCTACGAGCAGTACTTC; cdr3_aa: CSVEGLSSPYEQYF
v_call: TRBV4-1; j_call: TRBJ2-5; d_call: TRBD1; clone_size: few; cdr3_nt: TGCGCCAGCAGCGGATCCCAGGGGGAGTTTTTGGAGACCCAGTACTTC; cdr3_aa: CASSGSQGEFLETQYF